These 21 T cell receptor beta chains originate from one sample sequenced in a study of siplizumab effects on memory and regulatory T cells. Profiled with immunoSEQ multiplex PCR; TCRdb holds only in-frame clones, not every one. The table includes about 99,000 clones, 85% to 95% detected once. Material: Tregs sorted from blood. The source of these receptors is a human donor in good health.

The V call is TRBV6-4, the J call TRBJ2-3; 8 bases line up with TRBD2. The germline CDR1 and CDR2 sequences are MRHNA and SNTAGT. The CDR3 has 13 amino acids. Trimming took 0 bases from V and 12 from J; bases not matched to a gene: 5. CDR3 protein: CASSDSWGLVQYF. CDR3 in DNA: TGTGCCAGCAGTGACTCGTGGGGACTAGTCCAGTATTTT.

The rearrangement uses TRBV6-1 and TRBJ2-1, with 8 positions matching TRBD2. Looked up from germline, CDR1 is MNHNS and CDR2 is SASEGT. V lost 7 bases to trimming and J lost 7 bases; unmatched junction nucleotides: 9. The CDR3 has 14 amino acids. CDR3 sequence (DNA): TGTGCCAGCACCCGGGGGGGTTGGGGAAATGAGCAGTTCTTC. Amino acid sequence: CASTRGGWGNEQFF.

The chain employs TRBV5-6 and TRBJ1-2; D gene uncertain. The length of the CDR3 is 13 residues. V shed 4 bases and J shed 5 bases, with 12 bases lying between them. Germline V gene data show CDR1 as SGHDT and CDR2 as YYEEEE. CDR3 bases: TGTGCCAGCAGCCCGGGCAGAAATTATGGCTACACCTTC. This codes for CASSPGRNYGYTF.

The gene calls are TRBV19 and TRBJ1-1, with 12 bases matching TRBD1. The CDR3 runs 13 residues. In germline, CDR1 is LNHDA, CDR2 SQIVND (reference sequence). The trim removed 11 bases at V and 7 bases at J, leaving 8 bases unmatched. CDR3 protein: CASGTGGGNEAFF. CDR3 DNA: TGTGCCTCAGGGACAGGGGGCGGGAATGAAGCTTTCTTT. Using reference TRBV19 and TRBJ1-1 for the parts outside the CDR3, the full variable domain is DGGITQSPKYLFRKEGQNVTLSCEQNLNHDAMYWYRQDPGQGLRLIYYSQIVNDFQKGDIAEGYSVSREKKESFPLTVTSAQKNPTAFYLCASGTGGGNEAFFGQGTRLTVV.

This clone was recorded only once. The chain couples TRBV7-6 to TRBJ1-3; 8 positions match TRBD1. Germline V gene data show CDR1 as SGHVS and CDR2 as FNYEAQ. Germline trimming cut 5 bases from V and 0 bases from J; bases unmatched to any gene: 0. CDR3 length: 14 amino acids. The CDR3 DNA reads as TGTGCCAGCAGCACAGGGGGCTCTGGAAACACCATATATTTT. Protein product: CASSTGGSGNTIYF.

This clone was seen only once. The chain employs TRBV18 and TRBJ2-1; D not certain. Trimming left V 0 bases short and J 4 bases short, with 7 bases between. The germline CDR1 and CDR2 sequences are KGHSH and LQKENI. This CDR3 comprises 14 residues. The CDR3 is CASSPPTSYNEQFF. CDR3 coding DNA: TGTGCCAGCTCACCACCGACTTCATACAATGAGCAGTTCTTC.

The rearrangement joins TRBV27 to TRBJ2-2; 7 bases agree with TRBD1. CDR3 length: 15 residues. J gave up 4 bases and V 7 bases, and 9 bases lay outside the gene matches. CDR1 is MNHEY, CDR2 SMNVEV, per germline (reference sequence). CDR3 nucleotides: TGTGCCAGCAAAGACAGGGCACTAAGCACCGGGGAGCTGTTTTTT. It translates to CASKDRALSTGELFF.

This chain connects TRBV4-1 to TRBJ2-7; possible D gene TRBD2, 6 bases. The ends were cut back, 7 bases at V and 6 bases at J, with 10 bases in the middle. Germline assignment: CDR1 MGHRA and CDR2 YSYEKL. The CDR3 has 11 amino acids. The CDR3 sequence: CASNTEGEQYF. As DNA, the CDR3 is TGCGCCAGCAATACGGAGGGCGAGCAGTACTTC.

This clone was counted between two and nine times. The CDR3 sequence: CSLTQGATNYGYTF. CDR3 nucleotides: TGCAGCTTAACACAGGGGGCGACTAACTATGGCTACACCTTC. V usage is TRBV29-1 and J usage is TRBJ1-2; 9 bases are shared with TRBD1. The trim removed 8 bases at V and 0 bases at J, leaving 7 bases unmatched. The germline V gene encodes CDR1 SQVTM and CDR2 ANQGSEA. The CDR3 extends over 14 amino acids. Full variable domain (remainder filled in from reference TRBV29-1 and TRBJ1-2): SAVISQKPSRDICQRGTSLTIQCQVDSQVTMMFWYRQQPGQSLTLIATANQGSEATYESGFVIDKFPISRPNLTFSTLTVSNMSPEDSSIYLCSLTQGATNYGYTFGSGTRLTVV.

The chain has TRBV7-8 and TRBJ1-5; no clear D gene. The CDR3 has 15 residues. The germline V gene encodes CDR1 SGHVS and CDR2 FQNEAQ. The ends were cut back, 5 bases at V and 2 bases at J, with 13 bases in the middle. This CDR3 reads CASSIRSTGNQPQHF. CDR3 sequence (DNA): TGTGCCAGCAGCATCCGATCAACGGGCAATCAGCCCCAGCATTTT. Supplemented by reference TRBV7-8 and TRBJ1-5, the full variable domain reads GAGVSQSPRYKVAKRGQDVALRCDPISGHVSLFWYQQALGQGPEFLTYFQNEAQLDKSGLPSDRFFAERPEGSVSTLKIQRTQQEDSAVYLCASSIRSTGNQPQHFGDGTRLSIL.

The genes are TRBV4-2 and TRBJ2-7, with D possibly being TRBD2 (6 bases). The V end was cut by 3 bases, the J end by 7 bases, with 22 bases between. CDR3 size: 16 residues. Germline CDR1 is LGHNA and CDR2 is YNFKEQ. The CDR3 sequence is CASSQPLSPAAGEQYF. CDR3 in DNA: TGTGCCAGCAGCCAGCCACTTTCCCCGGCCGCGGGGGAGCAGTACTTC.

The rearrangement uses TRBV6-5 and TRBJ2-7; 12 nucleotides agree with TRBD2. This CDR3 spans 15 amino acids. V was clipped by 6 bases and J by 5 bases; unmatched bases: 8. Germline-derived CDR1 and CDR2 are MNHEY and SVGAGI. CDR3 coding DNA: TGTGCCAGCAGACCCCGGACTAGCGGGATCAACGAGCAGTACTTC. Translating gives CASRPRTSGINEQYF.

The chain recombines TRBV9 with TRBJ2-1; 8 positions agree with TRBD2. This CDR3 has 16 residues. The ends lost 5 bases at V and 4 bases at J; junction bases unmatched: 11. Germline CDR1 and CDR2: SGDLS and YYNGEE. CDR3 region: CASSSSPAGVYNEQFF. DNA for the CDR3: TGTGCCAGCAGTAGCTCTCCAGCGGGGGTTTACAATGAGCAGTTCTTC. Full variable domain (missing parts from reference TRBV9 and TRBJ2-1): DSGVTQTPKHLITATGQRVTLRCSPRSGDLSVYWYQQSLDQGLQFLIQYYNGEERAKGNILERFSAQQFPDLHSELNLSSLELGDSALYFCASSSSPAGVYNEQFFGPGTRLTVL.

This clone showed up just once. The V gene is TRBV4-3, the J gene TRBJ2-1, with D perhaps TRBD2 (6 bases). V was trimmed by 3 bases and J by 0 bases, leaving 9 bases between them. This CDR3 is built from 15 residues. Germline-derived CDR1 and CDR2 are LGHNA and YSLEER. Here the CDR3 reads CASSQEGFSYNEQFF. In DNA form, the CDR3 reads TGCGCCAGCAGCCAGGAGGGATTCTCCTACAATGAGCAGTTCTTC.

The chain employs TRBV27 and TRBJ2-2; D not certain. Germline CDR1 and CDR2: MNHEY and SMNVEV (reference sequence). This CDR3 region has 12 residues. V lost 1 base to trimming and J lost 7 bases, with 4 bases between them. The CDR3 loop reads CASSLLRGELFF. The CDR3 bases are TGTGCCAGCAGTTTATTGCGCGGGGAGCTGTTTTTT.

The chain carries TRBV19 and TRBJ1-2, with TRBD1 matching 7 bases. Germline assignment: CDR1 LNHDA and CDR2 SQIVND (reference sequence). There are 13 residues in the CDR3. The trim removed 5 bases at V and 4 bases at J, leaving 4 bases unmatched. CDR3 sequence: CASSRDRSYGYTF. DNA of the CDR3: TGTGCCAGTAGTCGGGACAGAAGCTATGGCTACACCTTC.

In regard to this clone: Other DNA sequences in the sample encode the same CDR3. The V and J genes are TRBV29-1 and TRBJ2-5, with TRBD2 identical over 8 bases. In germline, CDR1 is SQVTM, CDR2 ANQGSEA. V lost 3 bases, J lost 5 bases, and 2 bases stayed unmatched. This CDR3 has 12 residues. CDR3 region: CSVDPGGETQYF. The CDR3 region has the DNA TGCAGCGTTGACCCGGGAGGGGAGACCCAGTACTTC.

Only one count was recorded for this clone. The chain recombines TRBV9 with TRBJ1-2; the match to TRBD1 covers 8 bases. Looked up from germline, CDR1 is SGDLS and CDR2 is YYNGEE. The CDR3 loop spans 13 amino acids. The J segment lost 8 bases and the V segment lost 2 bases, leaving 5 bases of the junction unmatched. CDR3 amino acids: CASSVDRANGYTF. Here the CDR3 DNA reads TGTGCCAGCAGCGTGGACAGGGCGAACGGCTACACCTTC.

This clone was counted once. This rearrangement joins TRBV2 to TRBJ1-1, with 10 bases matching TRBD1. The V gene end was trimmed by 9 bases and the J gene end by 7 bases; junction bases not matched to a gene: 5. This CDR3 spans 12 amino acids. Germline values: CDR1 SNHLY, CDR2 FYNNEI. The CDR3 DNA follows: TGTGCCAGTTCCGGGACAGGGGATGAAGCTTTCTTT. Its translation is CASSGTGDEAFF.

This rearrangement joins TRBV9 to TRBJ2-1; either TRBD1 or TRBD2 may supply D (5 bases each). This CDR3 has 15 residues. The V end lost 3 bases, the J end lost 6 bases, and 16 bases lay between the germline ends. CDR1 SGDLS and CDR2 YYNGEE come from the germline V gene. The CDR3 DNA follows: TGTGCCAGCAGCGGACGAAACCTGGGGGTCAATGAGCAGTTCTTC. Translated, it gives CASSGRNLGVNEQFF.

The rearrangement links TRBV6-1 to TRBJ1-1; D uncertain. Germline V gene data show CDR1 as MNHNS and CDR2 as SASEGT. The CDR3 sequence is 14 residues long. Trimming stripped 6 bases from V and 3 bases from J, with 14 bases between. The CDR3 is CASSPLAGYTEAFF. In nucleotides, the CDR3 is TGTGCCAGCAGCCCTCTGGCCGGCTACACTGAAGCTTTCTTT.